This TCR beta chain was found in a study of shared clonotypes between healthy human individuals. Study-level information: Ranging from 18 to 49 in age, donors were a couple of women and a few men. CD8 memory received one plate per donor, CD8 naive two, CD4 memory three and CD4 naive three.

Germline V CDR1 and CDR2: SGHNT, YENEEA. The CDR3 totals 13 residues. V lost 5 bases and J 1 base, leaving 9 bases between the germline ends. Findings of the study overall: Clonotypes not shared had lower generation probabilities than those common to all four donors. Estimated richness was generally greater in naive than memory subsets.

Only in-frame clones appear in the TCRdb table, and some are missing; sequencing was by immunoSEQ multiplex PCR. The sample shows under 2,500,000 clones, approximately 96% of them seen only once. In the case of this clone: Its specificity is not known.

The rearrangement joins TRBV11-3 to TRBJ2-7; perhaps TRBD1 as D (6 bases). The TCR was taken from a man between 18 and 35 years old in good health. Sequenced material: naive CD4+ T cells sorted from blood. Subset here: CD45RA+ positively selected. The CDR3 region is CASSTGQSYEQYF. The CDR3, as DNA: TGTGCCAGCAGCACCGGACAGTCCTACGAGCAGTACTTC.